This section outlines one TCR beta chain sequence together with its context. The target antigen is unknown. Unique molecular identifiers were carried by the TCR beta cDNA libraries. There were about 0.95 to 11 million T cells, and approximately 500,000 cDNA molecules came from them. TCRdb ran MiXCR on the PCR reads and lists one entry per CDR3 protein. This sample has about 770,000 distinct CDR3 sequences, with just over 45% found just once. This record comes from a study of post-analysis software for immune sequencing data. Study observations and caveats: Samples made in the same batch grouped tightly together by F measure. Patients used about five TRBV segments, including TRBV5-6, TRBV5-1 and TRBV20-1, more often than controls.

The germline V gene encodes CDR1 SEHNR and CDR2 FQNEAQ (reference sequence). The CDR3 is 17 amino acids. V lost 5 bases and J lost 2; bases outside the gene matches: 6. Sequencing was performed on blood. The chain carries TRBV7-9 and TRBJ2-3, with TRBD2 identical over 14 bases. This TCR derives from a girl aged 10-17 years with multiple sclerosis. In DNA form, the CDR3 reads TGTGCCAGCAGCACCCCGGGACTAGCGGGAGACACAGATACGCAGTATTTT. This gives the protein CASSTPGLAGDTDTQYF.